This T cell receptor beta chain emerged from a study of neurological immune-mediated disorders. Study conclusions and caveats: Across subjects, no CDR3 amino acid sequence appeared in expanded clones of more than one subject, a finding that suggested private repertoires in all groups.

There are many counts of this clonotype. The antigen is undetermined. This CDR3 has 16 amino acids. Trimming removed 5 bases from V and 0 bases from J, with 13 bases in between. Germline V lookup: CDR1 LGHNA, CDR2 YSLEER. A single run covered 15-18 subjects with over 160 million TCR-beta sequences. Using its own MiXCR run on the 5' RACE reads, TCRdb lists one record per CDR3 protein. Here the sample spans tens of thousands of distinct CDR3 sequences, more than 5% being singletons. The clonotype originates from a middle-aged woman in good health. The V gene is TRBV4-3, the J gene TRBJ2-2; D is undetermined. Sequenced material: CD4+ T cells from blood. The CDR3 DNA reads as TGCGCCAGCAGCGAGCGTCCAATTGCGAACACCGGGGAGCTGTTTTTT. Translating it yields CASSERPIANTGELFF.